Following are 21 T cell receptor beta chains from one sample sequenced in a study of technical replicates of blood from a few donors. The repertoire was sequenced with immunoSEQ multiplex PCR; TCRdb's copy has only in-frame clones and lacks some. The sample consists of more than 65,000 clones, around 90% of them appearing once. Sequencing input: T cells isolated from PBMCs. These receptors all stem from a human donor in good health.

The J gene is TRBJ1-4, the V gene TRBV7-9; D gene uncertain. CDR1 and CDR2 from the germline V gene are SEHNR and FQNEAQ (reference sequence). V lost 1 base, J lost 11 bases, and 8 bases lay in between. This CDR3 is built from 12 residues. The DNA of the CDR3 is TGTGCCAGCAGCTTAGTGGGCGGGAAACTGTTTTTT. Residues: CASSLVGGKLFF.

This sequence joins TRBV9 and TRBJ1-1; D may be TRBD1 (5 bases). Per the germline V gene, CDR1 is SGDLS and CDR2 is YYNGEE. The CDR3 extends over 14 amino acids. Deletions cut 2 bases from V and 1 base from J, with 9 bases between. DNA for the CDR3: TGTGCCAGCAGCGTTTGGGGGGAGAACACTGAAGCTTTCTTT. Residues: CASSVWGENTEAFF.

The table lists this clone with a count of one. The chain couples TRBV10-3 to TRBJ2-5, with 13 bases aligning to TRBD2. The germline gives CDR1 ENHRY, CDR2 SYGVKD. V shed 2 bases and J 3 bases; nucleotides not matched to a gene: 0. This CDR3 spans 15 amino acids. CDR3 region: CAISEGTSGKETQYF. DNA of the CDR3: TGTGCCATCAGTGAGGGGACTAGCGGGAAAGAGACCCAGTACTTC.

CDR3 in amino acids: CASSQGLWEKLFF. The CDR3, as DNA: TGCGCCAGCAGCCAAGGTCTATGGGAAAAACTGTTTTTT. This chain joins TRBV4-3 and TRBJ1-4; D unclear. V shed 1 base and J shed 8 bases, with 8 bases lying between them. This CDR3 is 13 amino acids long. Per germline, CDR1 LGHNA and CDR2 YSLEER.

The V call is TRBV9, the J call TRBJ2-7, with D hard to call. The germline CDR1 and CDR2 sequences are SGDLS and YYNGEE. The ends were cut back, 0 bases at V and 5 bases at J, with 12 bases in the middle. The CDR3 length is 14 residues. The CDR3: CASSVGALPDEQYF. The CDR3 nucleotides read TGTGCCAGCAGCGTAGGGGCTTTACCCGACGAGCAGTACTTC. Full variable domain (remainder filled in from reference TRBV9 and TRBJ2-7): DSGVTQTPKHLITATGQRVTLRCSPRSGDLSVYWYQQSLDQGLQFLIQYYNGEERAKGNILERFSAQQFPDLHSELNLSSLELGDSALYFCASSVGALPDEQYFGPGTRLTVT.

This clone has more than one count but fewer than ten. The J gene is TRBJ1-1, the V gene TRBV19; D is unclear. Germline-derived CDR1 and CDR2 are LNHDA and SQIVND (reference sequence). The CDR3 has 13 residues. V shed 7 bases and J shed 0 bases, with 9 bases lying between them. The CDR3 region is CASIQAVNTEAFF. DNA of the CDR3: TGTGCCAGTATCCAGGCTGTGAACACTGAAGCTTTCTTT.

This clone was recorded once. V is TRBV11-3 and J is TRBJ1-2; 7 nucleotides align to TRBD1. CDR1 SGHNT and CDR2 YENEEA come from the germline V gene. V trimming: 5 bases; J trimming: 1 base; junction bases outside the gene matches: 13. This CDR3 is built from 17 residues. DNA for the CDR3: TGTGCCAGCAGCCCATCGACAGCAGGGGGGAATAACTATGGCTACACCTTC. Its protein product is CASSPSTAGGNNYGYTF.

The chain recombines TRBV10-3 with TRBJ2-7; possible D gene TRBD2, 5 bases. CDR1 and CDR2 from the germline V gene are ENHRY and SYGVKD. The CDR3 sequence is 12 residues long. The V end was cut by 4 bases, the J end by 4 bases, with 8 bases between. The CDR3: CAISADWYEQYF. In DNA form, the CDR3 reads TGTGCCATCAGTGCGGACTGGTACGAGCAGTACTTC.

CDR3 nucleotides: TGTGCCAGTACCTTCGGGGGAAGGGTTTCTGGAAACACCATATATTTT. Protein sequence: CASTFGGRVSGNTIYF. This chain uses TRBV19 with TRBJ1-3, with D possibly TRBD1 on 5 matching bases. CDR3 size: 16 residues. Per germline, CDR1 LNHDA and CDR2 SQIVND (reference sequence). The V end was cut by 7 bases, the J end by 1 base, with 17 bases between.

The rearrangement joins TRBV30 to TRBJ2-1; the match to TRBD2 covers 7 bases. V lost 2 bases to trimming and J lost 7 bases; unmatched junction nucleotides: 11. Germline loops: CDR1 GTSNPN, CDR2 SVGIG (reference sequence). The length of the CDR3 is 15 residues. The CDR3 here is CAWSPLGGSRNEQFF. The CDR3 bases are TGTGCCTGGAGTCCCCTCGGCGGGAGCCGAAATGAGCAGTTCTTC.

The chain combines TRBV19 with TRBJ2-7; TRBD1 agrees at 8 bases. The CDR3 is 13 amino acids. CDR1 is LNHDA and CDR2 is SQIVND in the germline V gene (reference sequence). The junction had 6 bases not matched to a gene; V was cut back by 8 bases and J by 3 bases. The CDR3 spells CASQQGEYYEQYF. The CDR3, as DNA: TGTGCCAGTCAACAGGGGGAATACTACGAGCAGTACTTC.

The chain has TRBV5-8 and TRBJ2-7, with 11 nucleotides matching TRBD1. The length of the CDR3 is 16 residues. V was clipped by 0 bases and J by 5 bases; unmatched bases: 7. The V gene's germline CDR1 is SGHTS and CDR2 YDEGEE. The CDR3 bases are TGTGCCAGCAGCTTGGCCGCGGGGACAGGGGGGGACGAGCAGTACTTC. Its protein is CASSLAAGTGGDEQYF.

The CDR3 DNA follows: TGTGCCATCAGTGAGTCGACGGAGAAGCCTGAAGCTTTCTTT. Residues: CAISESTEKPEAFF. This chain uses TRBV10-3 with TRBJ1-1; D is unclear. In germline, CDR1 is ENHRY, CDR2 SYGVKD. The CDR3 runs to 14 residues. V lost 0 bases, J lost 6 bases, and 11 bases lay in between.

The chain carries TRBV15 and TRBJ1-2; 7 nucleotides agree with TRBD1. V lost 5 bases to trimming and J lost 4 bases; unmatched junction nucleotides: 4. The CDR3 covers 13 residues. Looked up from germline, CDR1 is LNHNV and CDR2 is YYDKDF (reference sequence). The CDR3 protein is CATSPGQFYGYTF. In nucleotides, the CDR3 is TGTGCCACCAGCCCGGGACAGTTCTATGGCTACACCTTC.

This chain joins TRBV2 and TRBJ2-1, with 7 bases aligning to TRBD2. Per germline, CDR1 SNHLY and CDR2 FYNNEI. This CDR3 region has 14 residues. V was pared by 7 bases and J by 5 bases, with 8 bases of the junction left unmatched. The CDR3 sequence is CASMNGRINNEQFF. The CDR3 nucleotides are TGTGCCAGCATGAACGGGAGGATTAACAATGAGCAGTTCTTC. The complete variable domain, with remaining parts taken from reference TRBV2 and TRBJ2-1, reads EPEVTQTPSHQVTQMGQEVILRCVPISNHLYFYWYRQILGQKVEFLVSFYNNEISEKSEIFDDQFSVERPDGSNFTLKIRSTKLEDSAMYFCASMNGRINNEQFFGPGTRLTVL.

The V gene is TRBV2, the J gene TRBJ2-2; the D gene is possibly TRBD1 (6 bases). This CDR3 region has 13 residues. Germline V lookup: CDR1 SNHLY, CDR2 FYNNEI. Trimming pared 5 bases from V and 5 bases from J, leaving 9 bases between. The CDR3 is CASSLGQTGELFF. DNA for the CDR3: TGTGCCAGCAGTCTTGGACAGACCGGGGAGCTGTTTTTT.

CDR3 DNA sequence: TGTGCCTGGAGGGGTGGGGGGACTGGAAACACCATATATTTT. The encoded protein is CAWRGGGTGNTIYF. The genes are TRBV30 and TRBJ1-3; possible D gene TRBD1, 5 bases. The CDR3 has 14 residues. V lost 3 bases and J 2 bases, leaving 11 bases between the germline ends. Germline CDR1 reads GTSNPN; CDR2 reads SVGIG (reference sequence).

The rearrangement uses TRBV9 and TRBJ2-7; 12 bases are shared with TRBD2. Looked up from germline, CDR1 is SGDLS and CDR2 is YYNGEE. The CDR3 length is 14 residues. J lost 5 bases, V lost 4 bases, and 4 bases had no gene match. The CDR3 region is CASSLAGGPDEQYF. The CDR3, as DNA: TGTGCCAGCAGCCTAGCGGGAGGGCCAGACGAGCAGTACTTC.

The table lists this clone with a count of one. The chain combines TRBV6-6 with TRBJ1-1; D uncertain. Germline assignment: CDR1 MNHNY and CDR2 SVGAGI (reference sequence). Trimming shortened V by 10 bases and J by 5 bases, and 11 bases separated the two germline ends. The CDR3 loop spans 11 amino acids. The DNA for the CDR3 is TGTGCCATCTCGGGAGCAACTGAAGCTTTCTTT. It yields the protein CAISGATEAFF.

The chain is built from TRBV14 and TRBJ1-1; D may be TRBD1 (6 bases). Per the germline V gene, CDR1 is SGHDN and CDR2 is FVKESK. Trimming took off 1 base at V and 10 bases at J, with 10 bases between the two ends. There are 12 residues in the CDR3. CDR3 DNA: TGTGCCAGCAGCCAAGCAGGGGTGGTAGCTTTCTTT. Its translation is CASSQAGVVAFF.

As for this clone: An end of the junction differs from the germline gene, which may be a read error. This chain uses TRBV7-7 with TRBJ2-1; D uncertain. CDR1 SSHAT and CDR2 FNYEAQ come from the germline V gene (reference sequence). The CDR3 runs to 16 residues. The CDR3: CASSHNTPAPYNEQFF. The CDR3 nucleotides are TGTGCTAGCAGCCACAACACCCCAGCGCCTTACAATGAGCAGTTCTTC. The full variable domain, with the rest looked up from reference TRBV7-7 and TRBJ2-1, is GAGVSQSPRYKVTKRGQDVTLRCDPISSHATLYWYQQALGQGPEFLTYFNYEAQPDKSGLPSDRFSAERPEGSISTLTIQRTEQRDSAMYRCASSHNTPAPYNEQFFGPGTRLTVL.